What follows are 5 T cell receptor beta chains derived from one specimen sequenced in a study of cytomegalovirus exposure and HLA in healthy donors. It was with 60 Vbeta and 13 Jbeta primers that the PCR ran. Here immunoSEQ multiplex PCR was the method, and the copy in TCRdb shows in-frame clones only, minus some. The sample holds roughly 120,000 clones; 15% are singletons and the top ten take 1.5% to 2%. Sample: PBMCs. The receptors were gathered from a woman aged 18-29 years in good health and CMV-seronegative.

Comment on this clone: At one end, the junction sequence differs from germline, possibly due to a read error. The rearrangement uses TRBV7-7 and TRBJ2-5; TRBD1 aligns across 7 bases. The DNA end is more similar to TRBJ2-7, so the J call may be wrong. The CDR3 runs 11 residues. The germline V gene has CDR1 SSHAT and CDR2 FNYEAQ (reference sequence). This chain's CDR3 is CASSSGGEQYF. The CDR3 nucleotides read TGTGCTAGCAGCTCAGGGGGCGAGCAGTACTTC.

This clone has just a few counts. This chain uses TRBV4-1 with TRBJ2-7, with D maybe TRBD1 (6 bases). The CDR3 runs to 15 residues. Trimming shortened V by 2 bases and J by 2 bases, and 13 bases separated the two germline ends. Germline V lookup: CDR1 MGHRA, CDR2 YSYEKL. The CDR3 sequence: CASSQQGDKPYEQYF. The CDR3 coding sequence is TGCGCCAGCAGCCAACAAGGGGACAAACCCTACGAGCAGTACTTC.

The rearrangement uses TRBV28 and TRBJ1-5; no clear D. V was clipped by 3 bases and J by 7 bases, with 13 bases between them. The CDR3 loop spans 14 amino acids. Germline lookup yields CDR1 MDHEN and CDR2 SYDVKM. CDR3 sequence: CASSFPGFAQPQHF. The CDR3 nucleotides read TGTGCCAGCAGTTTTCCGGGGTTCGCACAGCCCCAGCATTTT. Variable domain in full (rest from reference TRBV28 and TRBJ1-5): DVKVTQSSRYLVKRTGEKVFLECVQDMDHENMFWYRQDPGLGLRLIYFSYDVKMKEKGDIPEGYSVSREKKERFSLILESASTNQTSMYLCASSFPGFAQPQHFGDGTRLSIL.

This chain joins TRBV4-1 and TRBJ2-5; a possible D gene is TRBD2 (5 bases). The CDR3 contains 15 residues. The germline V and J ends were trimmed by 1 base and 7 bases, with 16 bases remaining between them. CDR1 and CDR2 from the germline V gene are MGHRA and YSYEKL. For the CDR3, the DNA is TGCGCCAGCAGCCAAGGCAACGGGAAGCGTGGGACCCAGTACTTC. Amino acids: CASSQGNGKRGTQYF.

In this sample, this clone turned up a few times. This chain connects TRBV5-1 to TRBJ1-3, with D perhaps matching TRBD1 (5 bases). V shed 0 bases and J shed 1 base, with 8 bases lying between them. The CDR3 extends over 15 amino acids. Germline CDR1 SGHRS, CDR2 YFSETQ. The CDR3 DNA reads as TGCGCCAGCAGCTTGGCCGCAGGGTCTGGAAACACCATATATTTT. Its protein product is CASSLAAGSGNTIYF.